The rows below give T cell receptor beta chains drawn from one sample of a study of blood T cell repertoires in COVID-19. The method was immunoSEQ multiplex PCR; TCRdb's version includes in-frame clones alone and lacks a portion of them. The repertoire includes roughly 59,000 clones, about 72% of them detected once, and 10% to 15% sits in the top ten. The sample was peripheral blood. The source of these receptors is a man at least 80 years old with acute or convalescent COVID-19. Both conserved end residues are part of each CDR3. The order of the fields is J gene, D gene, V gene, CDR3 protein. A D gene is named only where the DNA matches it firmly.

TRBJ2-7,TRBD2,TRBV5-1,CASSLGQRGTYEQYF
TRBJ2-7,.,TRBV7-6,CASSLVSSAGLGEQYF
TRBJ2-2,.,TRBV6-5,CASRPTGTGELFF
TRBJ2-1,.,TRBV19,CASSIGSGDNEQFF
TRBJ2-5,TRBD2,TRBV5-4,CASAQGSGRIQETQYF
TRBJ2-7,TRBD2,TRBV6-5,CASSRLAGDNYEQYF
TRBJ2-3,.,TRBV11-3,CASSLGSLGTDTQYF
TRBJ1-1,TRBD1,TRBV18,CASSPGQGHTEAFF
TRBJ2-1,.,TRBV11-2,CASSPRGAGYNEQFF
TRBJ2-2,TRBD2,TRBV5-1,CASSLELAGGVGELFF
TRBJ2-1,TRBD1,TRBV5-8,CASSDRDRGLYNEQFF
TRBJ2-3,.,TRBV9,CASSVEGPTTDTQYF
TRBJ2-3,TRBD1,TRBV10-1,CASSRTGPYDTQYF
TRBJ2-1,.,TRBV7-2,CASSPSSYNEQFF
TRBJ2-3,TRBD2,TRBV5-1,CASSLARTSLDTQYF
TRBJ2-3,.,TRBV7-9,CASSQSSVDTQYF
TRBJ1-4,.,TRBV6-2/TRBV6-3,CASSYSAASNEKLFF
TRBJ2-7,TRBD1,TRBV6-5,CATNRGYEQYF
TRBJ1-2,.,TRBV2,CASSINREGRYTF
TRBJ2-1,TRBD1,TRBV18,CASSPFGQGAYNEQFF
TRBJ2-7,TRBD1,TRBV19,CASRTPGQGGEQYF
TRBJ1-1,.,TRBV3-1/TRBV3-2,CASSLEPGSGTEAFF
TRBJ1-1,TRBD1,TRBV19,CASSPRDRSNTEAFF
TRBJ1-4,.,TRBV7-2,CASSLAGTTNEKLFF
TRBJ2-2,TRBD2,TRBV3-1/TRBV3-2,CASSRSGSRAGELFF
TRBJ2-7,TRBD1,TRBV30,CAWRATGGEQYF
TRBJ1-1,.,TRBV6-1,CASSEIERNTEAFF
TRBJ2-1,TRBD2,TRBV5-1,CASSFSGGRNEQFF
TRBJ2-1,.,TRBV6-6,CASSYSTPTPYNEQFF
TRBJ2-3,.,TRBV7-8,CASSLTGTTSTDTQYF
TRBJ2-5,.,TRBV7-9,CASSLSIETQYF
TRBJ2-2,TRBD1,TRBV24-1,CATSDTGTGASNTGELFF
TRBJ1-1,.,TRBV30,CAWSDSNAEAFF
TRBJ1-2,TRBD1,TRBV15,CATSRAGQSTAGGYTF
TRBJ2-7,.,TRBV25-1,CASSLQGYEQYF
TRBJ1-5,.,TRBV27,CASPVGEPYSNQPQHF
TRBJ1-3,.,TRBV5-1,CASSLDTSSGNTIYF